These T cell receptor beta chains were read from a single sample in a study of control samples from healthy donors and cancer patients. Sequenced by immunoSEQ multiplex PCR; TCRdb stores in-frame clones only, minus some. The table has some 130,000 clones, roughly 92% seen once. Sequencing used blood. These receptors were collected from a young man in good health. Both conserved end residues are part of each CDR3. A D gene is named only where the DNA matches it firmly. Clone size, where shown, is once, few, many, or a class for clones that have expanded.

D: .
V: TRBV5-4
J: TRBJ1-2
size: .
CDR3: CASSPTTNYGYTF
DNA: TGTGCCAGCAGCCCTACTACTAACTATGGCTACACCTTC

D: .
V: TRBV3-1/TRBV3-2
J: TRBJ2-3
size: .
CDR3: CASSQDGPNIFSTDTQYF
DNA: TGTGCCAGCAGCCAAGATGGGCCGAATATCTTCTCCACAGATACGCAGTATTTT

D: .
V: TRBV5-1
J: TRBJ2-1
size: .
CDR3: CASSQTTSSHEQFF
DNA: TGCGCCAGCAGCCAAACAACTAGTTCCCATGAGCAGTTCTTC

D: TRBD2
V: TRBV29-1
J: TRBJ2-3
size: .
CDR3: CTRGAGGPGSTDTQYF
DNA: TGCACCCGCGGGGCGGGGGGGCCGGGGAGCACAGATACGCAGTATTTT

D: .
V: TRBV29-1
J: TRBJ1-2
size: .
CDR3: CSVEDRAGGYGYTF
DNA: TGCAGCGTTGAAGATCGAGCCGGAGGCTATGGCTACACCTTC

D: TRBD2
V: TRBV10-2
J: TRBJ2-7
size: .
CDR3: CATRAGAGYEQYF
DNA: TGCGCCACCCGAGCGGGGGCGGGGTACGAGCAGTACTTC

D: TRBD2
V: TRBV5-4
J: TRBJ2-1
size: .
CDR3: CASSPPTSGGANEQFF
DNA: TGTGCCAGCAGCCCGCCAACTAGCGGGGGGGCCAATGAGCAGTTCTTC

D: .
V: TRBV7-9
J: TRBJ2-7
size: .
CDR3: CASSLSLAYEQYF
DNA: TGTGCCAGCAGCTTAAGCTTAGCCTACGAGCAGTACTTC

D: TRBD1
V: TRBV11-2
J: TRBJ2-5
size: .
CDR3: CASRSPTGAETQYF
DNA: TGTGCCAGCAGGTCCCCCACAGGGGCAGAGACCCAGTACTTC

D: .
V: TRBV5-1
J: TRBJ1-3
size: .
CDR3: CASSLTLSRPGPFIGDTIYF
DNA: TGCGCCAGCAGCCTGACACTATCCCGACCGGGACCCTTCATTGGGGACACCATATATTTT

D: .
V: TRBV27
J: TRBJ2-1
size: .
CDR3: CASSPGQQFF
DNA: TGTGCCAGCAGTCCGGGACAGCAGTTCTTC

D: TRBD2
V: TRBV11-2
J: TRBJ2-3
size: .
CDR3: CASSLGPGTTDTQYF
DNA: TGTGCCAGCAGCTTAGGCCCGGGGACTACGGATACGCAGTATTTT

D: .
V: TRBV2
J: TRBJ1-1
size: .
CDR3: CASRSQGNTEAFF
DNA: TGTGCCAGCAGGAGTCAGGGAAACACTGAAGCTTTCTTT

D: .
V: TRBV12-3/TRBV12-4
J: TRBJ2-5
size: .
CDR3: CASSSVETQYF
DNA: TGTGCCAGCAGTTCAGTGGAGACCCAGTACTTC

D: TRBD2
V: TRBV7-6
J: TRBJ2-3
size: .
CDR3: CASSPPSGGSTDTQYF
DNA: TGTGCCAGCAGCCCCCCTAGCGGGGGGAGCACAGATACGCAGTATTTT

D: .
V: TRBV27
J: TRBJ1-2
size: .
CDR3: CASSTGGYYGYTF
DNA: TGTGCCAGCAGTACCGGGGGTTACTATGGCTACACCTTC

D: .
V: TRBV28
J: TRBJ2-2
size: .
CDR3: CASSTPSLGTGELFF
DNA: TGTGCCAGCAGCACCCCTAGTCTAGGCACCGGGGAGCTGTTTTTT

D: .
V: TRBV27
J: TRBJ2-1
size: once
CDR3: CASAPGWANEQFF
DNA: TGTGCCAGCGCCCCAGGGTGGGCCAATGAGCAGTTCTTC

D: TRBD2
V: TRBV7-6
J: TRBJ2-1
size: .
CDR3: CASSQIGGATYNEQFF
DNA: TGTGCCAGCAGCCAGATCGGGGGGGCTACCTACAATGAGCAGTTCTTC

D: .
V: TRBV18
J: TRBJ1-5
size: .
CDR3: CASSPAGGSNQPQHF
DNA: TGTGCCAGCTCCCCGGCCGGGGGCAGCAATCAGCCCCAGCATTTT

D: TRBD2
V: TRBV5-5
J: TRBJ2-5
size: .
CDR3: CASSPISGARETQYF
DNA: TGTGCCAGCAGCCCTATCAGCGGGGCGAGGGAGACCCAGTACTTC

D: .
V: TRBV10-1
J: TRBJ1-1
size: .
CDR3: CASRSDLNTEAFF
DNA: TGCGCCAGCCGTTCAGATTTGAACACTGAAGCTTTCTTT

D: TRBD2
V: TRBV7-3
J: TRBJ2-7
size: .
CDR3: CASSLLAGESYEQYF
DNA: TGTGCCAGCAGCCTCCTGGCGGGGGAGTCCTACGAGCAGTACTTC

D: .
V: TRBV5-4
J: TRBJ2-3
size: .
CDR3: CASSLERGPDTQYF
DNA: TGTGCCAGCAGCTTGGAACGGGGCCCAGATACGCAGTATTTT

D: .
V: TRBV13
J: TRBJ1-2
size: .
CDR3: CASSSWTYGYTF
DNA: TGTGCCAGCAGCTCATGGACCTATGGCTACACCTTC

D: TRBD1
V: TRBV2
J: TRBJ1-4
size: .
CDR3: CASSGGGQPNEKLFF
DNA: TGTGCCAGCAGTGGGGGGGGACAGCCTAATGAAAAACTGTTTTTT

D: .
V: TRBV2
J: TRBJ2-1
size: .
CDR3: CASRGYERGRSYNEQFF
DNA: TGTGCCAGCAGAGGTTATGAACGGGGGCGCTCCTACAATGAGCAGTTCTTC

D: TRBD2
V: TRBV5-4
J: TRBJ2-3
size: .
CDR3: CASSRGLAGVRFTDTQYF
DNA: TGTGCCAGCAGCCGAGGACTAGCGGGGGTTCGATTCACAGATACGCAGTATTTT

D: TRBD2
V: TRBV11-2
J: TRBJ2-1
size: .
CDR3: CASSSGGGQEFF
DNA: TGTGCCAGCAGCTCCGGGGGGGGCCAGGAGTTCTTC

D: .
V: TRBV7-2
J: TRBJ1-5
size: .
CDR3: CASSSPGHQPQHF
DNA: TGTGCCAGCAGCTCGCCCGGCCATCAGCCCCAGCATTTT

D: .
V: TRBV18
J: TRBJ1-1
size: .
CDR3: CASSPLQGSEAFF
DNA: TGTGCCAGCTCACCACTCCAGGGATCTGAAGCTTTCTTT

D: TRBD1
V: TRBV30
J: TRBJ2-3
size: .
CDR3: CAWGTGGEDTQYF
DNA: TGTGCCTGGGGGACAGGGGGGGAGGATACGCAGTATTTT

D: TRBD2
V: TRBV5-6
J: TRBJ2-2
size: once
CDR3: CASSSSGGAETGELFF
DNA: TGTGCCAGCAGCTCAAGCGGGGGGGCCGAAACCGGGGAGCTGTTTTTT

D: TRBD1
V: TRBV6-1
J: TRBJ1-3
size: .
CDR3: CASSEAQGQGEYF
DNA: TGTGCCAGCAGTGAAGCACAGGGACAGGGTGAATATTTT

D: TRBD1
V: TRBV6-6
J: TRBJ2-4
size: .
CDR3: CASSYDRENIQYF
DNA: TGTGCCAGCAGTTACGACAGGGAAAACATTCAGTACTTC

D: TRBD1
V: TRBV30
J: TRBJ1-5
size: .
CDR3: CAWRGQGDRNQPQHF
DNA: TGTGCCTGGAGGGGGCAGGGGGATCGCAATCAGCCCCAGCATTTT

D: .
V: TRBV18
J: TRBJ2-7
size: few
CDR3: CASSSSTTYEQYF
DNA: TGTGCCAGCTCATCCTCAACAACCTACGAGCAGTACTTC

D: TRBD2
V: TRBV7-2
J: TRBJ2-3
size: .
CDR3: CASSTRGLAGSTDTQYF
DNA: TGTGCCAGCAGCACGAGAGGACTAGCGGGCTCCACAGATACGCAGTATTTT

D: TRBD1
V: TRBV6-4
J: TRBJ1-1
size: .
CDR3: CASSVGQGTEAFF
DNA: TGTGCCAGCAGTGTGGGACAGGGTACTGAAGCTTTCTTT

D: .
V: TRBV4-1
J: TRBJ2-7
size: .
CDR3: CASSPLGAPYEQYF
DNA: TGCGCCAGCAGCCCCCTAGGGGCGCCCTACGAGCAGTACTTC

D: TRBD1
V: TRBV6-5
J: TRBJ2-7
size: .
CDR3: CASSYLRDRALEQYF
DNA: TGTGCCAGCAGTTACCTTCGGGACAGGGCCCTCGAGCAGTACTTC

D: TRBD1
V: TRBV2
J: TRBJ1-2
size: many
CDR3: CASSGGQGGDYGYTF
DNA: TGTGCCAGCAGTGGCGGACAGGGAGGAGACTATGGCTACACCTTC